This T cell receptor (beta chain) was recovered during a study of T cells in localized non-small cell lung cancer. Profiling relied on immunoSEQ multiplex PCR, and the TCRdb table lists in-frame clones only, not all of them. Of about 33,000 clones listed, roughly 78% are singletons. The CDR3 runs to 14 residues. The V and J genes are TRBV21-1 and TRBJ2-3; the DNA was not compared with TRBD2, the D call given in the table. TRBV21-1 has pseudogene status. The source material was peripheral blood, sampled before any cancer treatment. The receptor was isolated from a male donor at least 60 years old with stage III squamous cell lung carcinoma. The CDR3 region is CASSKDGSGDTQYF. As DNA, the CDR3 is TGTGCCAGCAGCAAAGACGGGAGTGGAGATACGCAGTATTTT.